These 2 T cell receptor beta chains came from one sample sequenced in a study of CD8+ T cells in alopecia areata. cDNA serving as the sequencing template came from extracted, reverse transcribed RNA. The repertoire was sequenced with immunoSEQ multiplex PCR; TCRdb's copy has only in-frame clones and lacks some. The table shows about 210,000 clones, with under 70% occurring only once. Treatment denoted: oral pan-JAK inhibitor, 5-10 mg twice daily. Material: CD4+ T cells sorted from blood, obtained at week 44, from a patient treated with tofacitinib. The receptors originated from a human donor with alopecia areata.

The J gene is TRBJ2-7, the V gene TRBV10-3; no definite D call. CDR3 length: 12 residues. Trimming stripped 10 bases from V and 1 base from J, with 11 bases between. CDR1 and CDR2 (germline): ENHRY, SYGVKD. CDR3 amino acids: CASTSLSYEQYF. CDR3 DNA: TGTGCCAGCACTTCCCTGTCCTACGAGCAGTACTTC.

V usage is TRBV7-8 and J usage is TRBJ2-4; D might be TRBD2 (5 bases). The V gene lost 10 bases and the J gene lost 0 bases, with 16 bases spanning the gap. The CDR3 is 15 residues long. The germline CDR1 and CDR2 sequences are SGHVS and FQNEAQ. The CDR3 region is CATAEETLAKNIQYF. Written as DNA, the CDR3 is TGTGCCACCGCGGAGGAAACACTAGCCAAAAACATTCAGTACTTC. Together with reference TRBV7-8 and TRBJ2-4, the CDR3 gives the full variable domain: GAGVSQSPRYKVAKRGQDVALRCDPISGHVSLFWYQQALGQGPEFLTYFQNEAQLDKSGLPSDRFFAERPEGSVSTLKIQRTQQEDSAVYLCATAEETLAKNIQYFGAGTRLSVL.